A selection of T cell receptor beta chains follows, all from one sample in a study of a mutant IDH1 vaccine in newly diagnosed glioma. These TCRs' antigens remain unknown. Profiled with immunoSEQ multiplex PCR; TCRdb holds only in-frame clones, not every one. The data contain about 33,000 clones, roughly four fifths of them singletons. The source material was PBMCs, sampled from a glioma patient whose treatment included an IDH1 peptide vaccine. The origin of the receptors is a man in his forties with glioma. Each CDR3 is given with its conserved first and last residue. A D gene is named only where the DNA matches it firmly. Clone size, where shown, is once, few, many, or a class for clones that have expanded.

D gene,V gene,J gene,clone size,CDR3 protein,CDR3 DNA
TRBD2,TRBV13,TRBJ2-3,.,CASSFSPLTSGITDTQYF,TGTGCCAGCAGCTTTTCGCCACTAACTAGCGGGATCACAGATACGCAGTATTTT
.,TRBV6-6,TRBJ1-5,.,CASSYSPGVQPQHF,TGTGCCAGCAGTTATAGTCCAGGGGTGCAGCCCCAGCATTTT
TRBD1,TRBV6-6,TRBJ2-3,few,CASSWDRVRNTDTQYF,TGTGCCAGCAGTTGGGACAGGGTACGAAATACAGATACGCAGTATTTT
TRBD1,TRBV2,TRBJ1-2,.,CASSGQGLGGYTF,TGTGCCAGCAGTGGACAGGGTTTGGGTGGCTACACCTTC
.,TRBV5-8,TRBJ2-1,.,CASSLSRSQGNEQFF,TGTGCCAGCAGCTTGTCTAGAAGCCAGGGCAATGAGCAGTTCTTC
.,TRBV29-1,TRBJ1-2,.,CSDYRANYGYTF,TGCAGCGACTACAGAGCTAACTATGGCTACACCTTC
.,TRBV7-8,TRBJ1-2,once,CASSLSQGINYGYTF,TGTGCCAGCAGCTTATCGCAGGGCATTAACTATGGCTACACCTTC
.,TRBV9,TRBJ2-1,.,CASSVGSYNEQFF,TGTGCCAGCAGCGTAGGGTCTTACAATGAGCAGTTCTTC
.,TRBV4-1,TRBJ1-5,once,CASSLPRRAWQPQHF,TGCGCCAGCAGCCTCCCTCGGAGGGCTTGGCAGCCCCAGCATTTT
TRBD2,TRBV6-5,TRBJ2-3,.,CASSWEAGVSDTQYF,TGTGCCAGCAGTTGGGAAGCGGGAGTGTCAGATACGCAGTATTTT